This T cell receptor (beta chain) is drawn from a study of T cell repertoires in cytomegalovirus infection. On the study more broadly: Public TCR beta signatures provided an indication of both CMV infection and a matching HLA type.

This clonotype has ten or more counts. What it binds is not known. TCRdb called the reads again in MiXCR, with one record for every CDR3 protein. The repertoire consists of about 110,000 distinct CDR3 sequences, with roughly 9.1% occurring once and the leading ten covering 31%. CDR3 size: 15 residues. The V gene's germline CDR1 is SGHTA and CDR2 FQGNSA. V gave up 5 bases and J gave up 2 bases, with 15 bases separating them. This sequence joins TRBV7-2 and TRBJ1-2; D is ambiguous. Sequencing used PBMCs, sequenced either directly or after in vitro stimulation (not recorded which). The sequence was obtained from a human donor in good health (CMV status not recorded). Some clones in this sample may be carry-over from other donors' samples. CDR3 DNA sequence: TGTGCCAGCAGCCCGCCCTCGGACGGGAACTATGGCTACACCTTC. This encodes CASSPPSDGNYGYTF.